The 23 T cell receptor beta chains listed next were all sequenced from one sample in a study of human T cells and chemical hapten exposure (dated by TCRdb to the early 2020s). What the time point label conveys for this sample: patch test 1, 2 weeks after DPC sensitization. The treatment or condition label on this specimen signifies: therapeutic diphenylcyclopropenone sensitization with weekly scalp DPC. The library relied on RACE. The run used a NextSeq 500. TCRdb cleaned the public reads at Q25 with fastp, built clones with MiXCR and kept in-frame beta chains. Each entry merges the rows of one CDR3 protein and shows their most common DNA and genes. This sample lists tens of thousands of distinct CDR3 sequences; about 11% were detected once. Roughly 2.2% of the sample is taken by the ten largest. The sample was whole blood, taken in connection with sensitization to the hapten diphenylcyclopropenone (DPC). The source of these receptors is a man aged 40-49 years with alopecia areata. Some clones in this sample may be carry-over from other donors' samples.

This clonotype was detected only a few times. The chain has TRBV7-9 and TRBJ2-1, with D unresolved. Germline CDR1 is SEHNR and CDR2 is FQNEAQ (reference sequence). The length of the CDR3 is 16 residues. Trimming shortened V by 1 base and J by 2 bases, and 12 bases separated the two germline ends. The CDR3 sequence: CASSLEDGTAYNEQFF. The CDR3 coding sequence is TGTGCCAGCAGCTTAGAGGACGGAACAGCCTACAATGAGCAGTTCTTC.

The CDR3 spells CSARILGGSGSDTQYF. The CDR3 DNA sequence: TGCAGTGCTAGAATACTCGGCGGGAGTGGCTCAGATACGCAGTATTTT. J is TRBJ2-3 and V is TRBV20-1; 7 positions agree with TRBD2. From germline, CDR1 is DFQATT and CDR2 SNEGSKA (reference sequence). The CDR3 has 16 amino acids. The V and J ends lost 2 bases and 4 bases, in that order; junction bases with no gene match: 12.

In DNA form, the CDR3 reads TGTGCCAGCAGCCCAGACAGCACCCTCTACGAGCAGTACTTC. The encoded protein is CASSPDSTLYEQYF. V usage is TRBV28 and J usage is TRBJ2-7, with D perhaps matching TRBD1 (5 bases). V was trimmed by 6 bases and J by 3 bases, leaving 15 bases between them. CDR3 length: 14 residues. Germline-derived CDR1 and CDR2 are MDHEN and SYDVKM.

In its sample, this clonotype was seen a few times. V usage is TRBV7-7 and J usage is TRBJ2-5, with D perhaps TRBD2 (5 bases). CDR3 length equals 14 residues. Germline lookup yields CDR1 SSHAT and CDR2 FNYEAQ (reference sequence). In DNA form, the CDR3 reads TGTGCTAGCTCGGCGTTAGCGCACCAAGAGACCCAGTACTTC. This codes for CASSALAHQETQYF.

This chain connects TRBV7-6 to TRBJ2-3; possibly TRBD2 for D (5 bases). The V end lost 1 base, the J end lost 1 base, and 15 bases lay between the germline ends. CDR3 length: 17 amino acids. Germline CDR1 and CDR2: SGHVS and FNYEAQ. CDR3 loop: CASSLGAFRGGTDTQYF. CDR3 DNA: TGTGCCAGCAGCTTAGGGGCTTTCCGGGGTGGCACAGATACGCAGTATTTT.

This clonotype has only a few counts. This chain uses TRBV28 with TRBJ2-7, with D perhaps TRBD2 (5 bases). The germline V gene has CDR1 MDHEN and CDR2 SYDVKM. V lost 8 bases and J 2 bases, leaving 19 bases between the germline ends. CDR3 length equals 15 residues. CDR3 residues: CASLPGEQSPYEQYF. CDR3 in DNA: TGTGCCAGCCTACCCGGGGAGCAATCGCCCTACGAGCAGTACTTC.

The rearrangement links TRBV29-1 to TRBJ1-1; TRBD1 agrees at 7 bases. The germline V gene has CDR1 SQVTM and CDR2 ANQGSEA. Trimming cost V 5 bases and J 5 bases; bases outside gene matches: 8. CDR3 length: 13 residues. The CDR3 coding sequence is TGCAGCGTTCCCCTAAACAGGGGAACTGAAGCTTTCTTT. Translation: CSVPLNRGTEAFF.

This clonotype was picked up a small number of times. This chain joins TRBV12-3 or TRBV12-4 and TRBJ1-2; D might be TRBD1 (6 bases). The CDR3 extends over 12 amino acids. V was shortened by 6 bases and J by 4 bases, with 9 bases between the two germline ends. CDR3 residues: CASRDSSYGYTF. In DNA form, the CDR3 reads TGTGCCAGCAGGGACAGTTCCTATGGCTACACCTTC.

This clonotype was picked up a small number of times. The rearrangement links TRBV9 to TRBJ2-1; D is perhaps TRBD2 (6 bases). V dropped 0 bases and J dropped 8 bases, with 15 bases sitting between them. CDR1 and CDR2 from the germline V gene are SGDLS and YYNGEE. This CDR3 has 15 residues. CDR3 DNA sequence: TGTGCCAGCAGCGTAGCTAGCGCCGACGTCGATGAGCAGTTCTTC. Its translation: CASSVASADVDEQFF.

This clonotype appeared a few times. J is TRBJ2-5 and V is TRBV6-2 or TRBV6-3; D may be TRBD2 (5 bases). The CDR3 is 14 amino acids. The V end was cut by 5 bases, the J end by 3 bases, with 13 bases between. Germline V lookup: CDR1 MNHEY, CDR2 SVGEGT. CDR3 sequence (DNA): TGTGCCAGCAGTCAAGCGGAGCCCAAAGAGACCCAGTACTTC. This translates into CASSQAEPKETQYF.

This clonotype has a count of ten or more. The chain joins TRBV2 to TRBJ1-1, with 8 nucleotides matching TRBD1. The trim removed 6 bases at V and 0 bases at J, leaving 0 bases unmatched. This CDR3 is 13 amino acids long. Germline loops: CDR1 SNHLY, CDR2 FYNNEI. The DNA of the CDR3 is TGTGCCAGCAGGGGACAGGTGAACACTGAAGCTTTCTTT. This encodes CASRGQVNTEAFF.

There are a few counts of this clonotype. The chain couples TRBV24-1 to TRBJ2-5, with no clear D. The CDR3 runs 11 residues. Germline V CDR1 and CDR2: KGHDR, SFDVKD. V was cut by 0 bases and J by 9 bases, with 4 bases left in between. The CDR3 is CATSDLGAQYF. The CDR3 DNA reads TGTGCCACCAGTGATTTGGGGGCCCAGTACTTC.

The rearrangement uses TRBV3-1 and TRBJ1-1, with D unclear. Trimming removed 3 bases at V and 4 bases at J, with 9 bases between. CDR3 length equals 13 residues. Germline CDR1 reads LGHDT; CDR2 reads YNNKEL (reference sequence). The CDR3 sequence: CASSQLGPTEAFF. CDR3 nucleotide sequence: TGTGCCAGCAGCCAGCTGGGCCCCACTGAAGCTTTCTTT.

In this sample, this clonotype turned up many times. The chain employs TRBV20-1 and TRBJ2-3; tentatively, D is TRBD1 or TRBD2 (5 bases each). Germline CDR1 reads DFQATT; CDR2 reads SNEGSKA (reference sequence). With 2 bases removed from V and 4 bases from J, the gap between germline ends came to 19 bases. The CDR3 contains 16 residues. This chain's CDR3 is CSARLPGPGFADTQYF. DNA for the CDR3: TGCAGTGCTAGACTACCGGGACCCGGCTTCGCAGATACGCAGTATTTT.

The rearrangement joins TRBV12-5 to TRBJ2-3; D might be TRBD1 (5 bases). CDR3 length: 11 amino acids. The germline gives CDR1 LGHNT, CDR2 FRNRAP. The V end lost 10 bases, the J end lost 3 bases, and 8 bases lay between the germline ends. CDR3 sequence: CANQGTDTQYF. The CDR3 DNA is TGTGCTAATCAGGGAACAGATACGCAGTATTTT.

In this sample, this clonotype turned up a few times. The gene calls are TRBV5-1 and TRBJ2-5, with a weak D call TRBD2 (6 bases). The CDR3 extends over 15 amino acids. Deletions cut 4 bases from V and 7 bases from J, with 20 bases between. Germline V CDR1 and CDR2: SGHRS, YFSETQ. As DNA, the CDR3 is TGCGCCAGCAGCCCCCTGGAGGCGGGAACGGCGACCCAGTACTTC. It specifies CASSPLEAGTATQYF.

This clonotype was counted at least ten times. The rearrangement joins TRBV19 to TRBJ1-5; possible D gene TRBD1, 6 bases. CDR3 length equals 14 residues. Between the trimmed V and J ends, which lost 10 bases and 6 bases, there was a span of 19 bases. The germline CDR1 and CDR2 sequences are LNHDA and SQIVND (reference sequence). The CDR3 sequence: CATQDPRGFQPQHF. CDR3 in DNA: TGTGCCACCCAGGACCCCAGGGGCTTTCAGCCCCAGCATTTT.

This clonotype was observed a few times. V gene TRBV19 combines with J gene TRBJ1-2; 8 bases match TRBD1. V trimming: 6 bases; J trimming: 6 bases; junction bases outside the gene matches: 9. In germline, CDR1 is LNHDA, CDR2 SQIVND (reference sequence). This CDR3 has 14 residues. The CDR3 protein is CASRTGGQRDGYTF. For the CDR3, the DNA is TGTGCCAGTAGAACAGGGGGACAGCGGGATGGCTACACCTTC.

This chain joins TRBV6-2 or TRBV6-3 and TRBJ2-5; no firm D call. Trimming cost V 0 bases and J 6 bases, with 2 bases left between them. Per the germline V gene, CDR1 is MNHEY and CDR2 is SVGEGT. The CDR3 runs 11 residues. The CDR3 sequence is CASSYSQTQYF. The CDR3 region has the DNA TGTGCCAGCAGTTACTCCCAGACCCAGTACTTC.

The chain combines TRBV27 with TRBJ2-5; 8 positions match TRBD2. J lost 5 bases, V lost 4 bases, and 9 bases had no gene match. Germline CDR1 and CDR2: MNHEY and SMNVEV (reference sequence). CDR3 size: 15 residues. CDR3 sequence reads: CASSSPAGVTETQYF. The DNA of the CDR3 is TGTGCCAGCAGTTCCCCAGCGGGAGTGACGGAGACCCAGTACTTC.

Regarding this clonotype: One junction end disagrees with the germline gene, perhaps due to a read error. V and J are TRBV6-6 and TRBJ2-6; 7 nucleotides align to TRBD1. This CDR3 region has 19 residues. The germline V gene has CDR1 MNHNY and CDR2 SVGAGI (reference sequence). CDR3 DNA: TGTACCAGCAGGGGACAGCCCACTCTTCTAGGTGCTGGGGCCAACGTCCTGACTTTC. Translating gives CTSRGQPTLLGAGANVLTF.

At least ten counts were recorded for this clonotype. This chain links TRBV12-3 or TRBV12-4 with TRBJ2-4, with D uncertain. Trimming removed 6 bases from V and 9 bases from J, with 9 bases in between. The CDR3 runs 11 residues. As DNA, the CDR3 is TGTGCCAGCAGCACCAGTACCATTCAGTACTTC. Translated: CASSTSTIQYF.

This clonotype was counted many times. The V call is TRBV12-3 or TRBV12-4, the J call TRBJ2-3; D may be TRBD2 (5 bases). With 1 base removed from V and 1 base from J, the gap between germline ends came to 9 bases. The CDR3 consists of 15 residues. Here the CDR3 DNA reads TGTGCCAGCAGTTTAGAGGGAGCCGGCACAGATACGCAGTATTTT. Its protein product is CASSLEGAGTDTQYF.